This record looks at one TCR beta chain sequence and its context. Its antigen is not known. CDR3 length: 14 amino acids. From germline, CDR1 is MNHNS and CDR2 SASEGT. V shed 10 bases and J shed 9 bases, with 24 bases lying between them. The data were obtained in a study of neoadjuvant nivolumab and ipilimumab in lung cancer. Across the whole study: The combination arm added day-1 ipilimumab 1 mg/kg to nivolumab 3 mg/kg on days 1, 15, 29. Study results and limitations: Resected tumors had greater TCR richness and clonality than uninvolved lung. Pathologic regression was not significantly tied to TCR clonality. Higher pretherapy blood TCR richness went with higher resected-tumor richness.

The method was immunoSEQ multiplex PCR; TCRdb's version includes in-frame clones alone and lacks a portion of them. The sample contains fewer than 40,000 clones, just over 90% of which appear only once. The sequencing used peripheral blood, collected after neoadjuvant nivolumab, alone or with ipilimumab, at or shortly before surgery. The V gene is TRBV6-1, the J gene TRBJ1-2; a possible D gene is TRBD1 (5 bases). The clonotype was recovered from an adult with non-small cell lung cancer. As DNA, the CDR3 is TGTGCCAACTGTATTCTCGGGACTGCTACTAGCTACACCTTC. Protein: CANCILGTATSYTF.